This passage covers 30 T cell receptor beta chains from one sample sequenced in a study of blood T cells in healthy people across ages (dated by TCRdb to 2015 to 2017). Library method: 5' RACE. The sequencing machine was an Illumina HiSeq 2500. A second PCR of about 7 to 12 cycles was performed with a sample-barcoded 5' primer and a J-beta primer mix. TCRdb took the public reads, trimmed them with fastp at Q25, ran MiXCR for clone calling and kept in-frame beta chains. One record per CDR3 amino acid sequence lists the most common genes and DNA. The sample includes about 830,000 distinct CDR3 sequences, with 55% to 65% observed a single time. The ten largest clones capture roughly 25% of the sample. Sequencing input: blood. Receptors originate from a man aged 25 to 45 in good health.

The V and J genes are TRBV7-2 and TRBJ2-1; tentatively, D is TRBD2 (5 bases). This CDR3 has 15 amino acids. Per germline, CDR1 SGHTA and CDR2 FQGNSA. The V end lost 1 base, the J end lost 9 bases, and 16 bases lay between the germline ends. The CDR3 spells CASSLVGGGRAEQFF. The CDR3 region has the DNA TGTGCCAGCAGCTTAGTGGGCGGAGGTCGCGCTGAGCAGTTCTTC.

V and J are TRBV15 and TRBJ2-7, with 12 bases fitting TRBD2. Germline V CDR1 and CDR2: LNHNV, YYDKDF (reference sequence). The length of the CDR3 is 15 residues. The V and J ends lost 4 bases and 4 bases, in that order; junction bases with no gene match: 5. In DNA, the CDR3 is TGTGCCACCAGCACCTCGACTAGCGGGGGATACGAGCAGTACTTC. Residues: CATSTSTSGGYEQYF.

The rearrangement links TRBV5-1 to TRBJ2-7, with a weak D call TRBD1 (5 bases). Germline CDR1 SGHRS, CDR2 YFSETQ. CDR3 size: 14 residues. V was shortened by 2 bases and J by 3 bases, with 12 bases between the two germline ends. Written as DNA, the CDR3 is TGCGCCAGCAGCTTTGTTGACAGCTTCTACGAGCAGTACTTC. Amino acid sequence: CASSFVDSFYEQYF.

V gene TRBV5-1 combines with J gene TRBJ2-3, with 7 bases that match TRBD2. With V trimmed by 0 bases and J by 0 bases, 7 bases remained unmatched. Germline CDR1 SGHRS, CDR2 YFSETQ. This CDR3 comprises 17 residues. The CDR3 sequence is CASSLEGRARSTDTQYF. For the CDR3, the DNA is TGCGCCAGCAGCTTGGAGGGGAGGGCTCGGAGCACAGATACGCAGTATTTT.

The chain carries TRBV4-2 and TRBJ1-5, with 9 bases that match TRBD1. CDR1 and CDR2 (germline): LGHNA, YNFKEQ. The CDR3 consists of 13 residues. V was pared by 4 bases and J by 5 bases, with 0 bases of the junction left unmatched. The CDR3 DNA follows: TGTGCCAGCAGCCGGGACAGGGATCAGCCCCAGCATTTT. Residues: CASSRDRDQPQHF.

The V gene is TRBV11-2, the J gene TRBJ2-4, with TRBD1 matching 9 bases. CDR1 and CDR2 from the germline V gene are SGHAT and FQNNGV. J was trimmed by 8 bases and V by 5 bases; bases with no gene match: 10. The CDR3 loop spans 15 amino acids. The CDR3 bases are TGTGCCAGCAGCCCCCGCTGGGACAGGGTAGACATTCAGTACTTC. It translates to CASSPRWDRVDIQYF.

The genes are TRBV20-1 and TRBJ1-5; 8 positions agree with TRBD1. Germline V gene lookup returns CDR1 DFQATT and CDR2 SNEGSKA (reference sequence). The length of the CDR3 is 14 residues. V was pared by 1 base and J by 9 bases, with 8 bases of the junction left unmatched. The CDR3 sequence: CSARGDRPLGPQHF. CDR3 nucleotide sequence: TGCAGTGCTAGAGGGGACAGGCCCCTAGGGCCCCAGCATTTT.

This chain joins TRBV28 and TRBJ2-1; 9 nucleotides line up with TRBD2. The CDR3 contains 14 residues. Germline V lookup: CDR1 MDHEN, CDR2 SYDVKM. The V and J ends lost 7 bases and 6 bases, in that order; junction bases with no gene match: 7. This chain's CDR3 is CASNRGGGLNEQFF. Here the CDR3 DNA reads TGTGCCAGCAACCGCGGGGGGGGACTCAATGAGCAGTTCTTC.

This sequence joins TRBV6-2 or TRBV6-3 and TRBJ1-5; D is uncertain. CDR1 MNHEY and CDR2 SVGEGT come from the germline V gene. The V and J ends lost 5 bases and 8 bases respectively, with 16 bases between them. The CDR3 totals 14 residues. The CDR3 sequence is CASSTVARLKPQHF. DNA for the CDR3: TGTGCCAGCAGTACCGTAGCCAGATTGAAGCCCCAGCATTTT.

The rearrangement links TRBV4-3 to TRBJ1-2, with D uncertain. V shed 1 base and J shed 8 bases, with 17 bases lying between them. Per germline, CDR1 LGHNA and CDR2 YSLEER. The CDR3 covers 15 residues. The CDR3 spells CASSQGGLTRRGYTF. CDR3 DNA: TGCGCCAGCAGCCAAGGAGGACTGACCCGGCGAGGCTACACCTTC.

The rearrangement uses TRBV6-2 or TRBV6-3 and TRBJ1-2, with 9 positions matching TRBD1. CDR3 length: 15 residues. Germline CDR1 is MNHEY and CDR2 is SVGEGT. Trimming took 6 bases from V and 6 from J; bases not matched to a gene: 11. The CDR3 spells CASSPTDRGGNGYTF. DNA for the CDR3: TGTGCCAGCAGCCCGACGGACAGGGGAGGGAATGGCTACACCTTC.

This clonotype was detected once. The chain has TRBV20-1 and TRBJ1-1; no firm D call. This CDR3 spans 11 amino acids. V dropped 4 bases and J dropped 1 base, with 4 bases sitting between them. In germline, CDR1 is DFQATT, CDR2 SNEGSKA (reference sequence). The DNA for the CDR3 is TGCAGTGCTAAGGGGAACACTGAAGCTTTCTTT. Its translation is CSAKGNTEAFF.

This clonotype has just one count. V is TRBV5-1 and J is TRBJ1-1; no reliable D call. Between the trimmed V and J ends, which lost 4 bases and 0 bases, there was a span of 13 bases. The germline V gene has CDR1 SGHRS and CDR2 YFSETQ. The CDR3 length is 15 residues. The chain's CDR3 is CASSHLAGVNTEAFF. CDR3 sequence (DNA): TGCGCCAGCAGCCACTTGGCAGGAGTGAACACTGAAGCTTTCTTT.

This clonotype has only a few counts. The rearrangement links TRBV5-1 to TRBJ2-7, with D unresolved. V lost 0 bases to trimming and J lost 2 bases, with 12 bases between them. Germline V gives CDR1 SGHRS, CDR2 YFSETQ. CDR3 length: 15 amino acids. The CDR3 spells CASSLELAVTYEQYF. CDR3 nucleotides: TGCGCCAGCAGCTTGGAGCTTGCGGTGACCTACGAGCAGTACTTC.

The chain carries TRBV25-1 and TRBJ2-1, with 7 bases that match TRBD2. J was trimmed by 5 bases and V by 7 bases; bases with no gene match: 11. The CDR3 loop spans 15 amino acids. CDR1 MGHDK and CDR2 SYGVNS come from the germline V gene. The DNA for the CDR3 is TGTGCCAGCACCTCGGGGGAGCGGGGCCACAATGAGCAGTTCTTC. Its protein is CASTSGERGHNEQFF.

In the case of this clonotype: A read error may be the cause here, since a much bigger clone is one base away. This rearrangement joins TRBV5-1 to TRBJ1-6; D is possibly TRBD1 (6 bases). The germline CDR1 and CDR2 sequences are SGHRS and YFSETQ. The CDR3 sequence is 15 residues long. The CDR3 spells CASRKDGGYNPPLHF. CDR3 DNA sequence: TGCGCCAGCAGAAAGGACGGGGGCTATAATCCACCCCTCCACTTT.

V gene TRBV7-2 combines with J gene TRBJ2-1, with D perhaps given as TRBD1 or TRBD2 (6 bases each). With 5 bases removed from V and 8 bases from J, the gap between germline ends came to 19 bases. CDR1 is SGHTA and CDR2 is FQGNSA in the germline V gene. This CDR3 has 15 amino acids. CDR3 nucleotides: TGTGCCAGCAGCCCACGGGGGCAGGGAGAGGATGAGCAGTTCTTC. Its protein product is CASSPRGQGEDEQFF.

Worth noting for this clonotype: A much more abundant neighbour one base away suggests this may be a read error. This chain connects TRBV10-3 to TRBJ2-1; TRBD2 is a possible D gene (6 bases). The end of the DNA fits TRBJ2-7 better, so the J call may be wrong. CDR3 length: 15 residues. Germline V lookup: CDR1 ENHRY, CDR2 SYGVKD. The CDR3 loop is CAISESGGEYNEQYF. The CDR3 nucleotides read TGTGCCATCAGTGAGTCGGGCGGGGAATACAATGAGCAGTACTTC.

This clonotype has just a few counts. The V call is TRBV20-1, the J call TRBJ2-4; D might be TRBD2 (5 bases). This CDR3 contains 13 residues. Germline CDR1 DFQATT, CDR2 SNEGSKA (reference sequence). V was pared by 5 bases and J by 5 bases, with 13 bases between. The CDR3 here is CSAHSRGENIQYF. The CDR3 DNA is TGCAGTGCTCACTCACGGGGAGAAAACATTCAGTACTTC.

The V call is TRBV9, the J call TRBJ2-4, with 11 bases that match TRBD1. TRBJ2-7 matches the DNA end more closely, so the J call is doubtful. CDR1 is SGDLS and CDR2 is YYNGEE in the germline V gene. The CDR3 is 15 residues long. CDR3: CASSVDPGQGGEQYF. In nucleotides, the CDR3 is TGTGCCAGCAGCGTGGACCCGGGACAGGGGGGCGAGCAGTACTTC.

The chain has TRBV7-9 and TRBJ2-5; D uncertain. With 5 bases removed from V and 4 bases from J, the gap between germline ends came to 5 bases. The CDR3 is made up of 11 amino acids. The germline V gene has CDR1 SEHNR and CDR2 FQNEAQ (reference sequence). The CDR3 region is CASSPPETQYF. CDR3 DNA sequence: TGTGCCAGCAGCCCTCCAGAGACCCAGTACTTC. The complete variable domain, with remaining parts taken from reference TRBV7-9 and TRBJ2-5, reads DTGVSQNPRHKITKRGQNVTFRCDPISEHNRLYWYRQTLGQGPEFLTYFQNEAQLEKSRLLSDRFSAERPKGSFSTLEIQRTEQGDSAMYLCASSPPETQYFGPGTRLLVL.

This chain joins TRBV7-3 and TRBJ2-1, with 7 bases identical to TRBD2. The V gene's germline CDR1 is SGHTA and CDR2 FQGTGA. Trimming removed 1 base from V and 3 bases from J; junction bases left unmatched: 6. This CDR3 has 16 residues. The CDR3 region is CASSLNGAGNYNEQFF. The CDR3, as DNA: TGTGCCAGCAGCTTAAACGGAGCGGGGAACTACAATGAGCAGTTCTTC.

This clonotype was counted only a few times. The V call is TRBV7-2, the J call TRBJ1-2, with TRBD1 matching 10 bases. Germline assignment: CDR1 SGHTA and CDR2 FQGNSA. The CDR3 has 16 amino acids. V lost 3 bases, J lost 7 bases, and 11 bases stayed unmatched. The CDR3 here is CASSLGPGQGFGGYTF. The DNA for the CDR3 is TGTGCCAGCAGCTTGGGGCCGGGACAGGGGTTCGGTGGCTACACCTTC.

The chain combines TRBV20-1 with TRBJ2-3; no clear D gene. Trimming pared 4 bases from V and 2 bases from J, leaving 13 bases between. This CDR3 region has 14 residues. Germline CDR1 reads DFQATT; CDR2 reads SNEGSKA (reference sequence). CDR3 region: CSAINLRLTDTQYF. Written as DNA, the CDR3 is TGCAGTGCTATTAACCTGCGACTCACAGATACGCAGTATTTT.

This clonotype came up a few times. The chain combines TRBV10-3 with TRBJ2-1, with 13 bases aligning to TRBD2. The CDR3 contains 17 residues. CDR1 is ENHRY, CDR2 SYGVKD, per germline. The junction had 7 bases not matched to a gene; V was cut back by 6 bases and J by 2 bases. The CDR3 loop reads CAISGLAGAGTYNEQFF. The CDR3 DNA reads TGTGCCATCAGCGGACTAGCGGGGGCCGGAACCTACAATGAGCAGTTCTTC.

J is TRBJ2-7 and V is TRBV20-1; D is uncertain. CDR3 length equals 13 residues. The ends were cut back, 3 bases at V and 4 bases at J, with 13 bases in the middle. Per the germline V gene, CDR1 is DFQATT and CDR2 is SNEGSKA (reference sequence). The CDR3: CSASGPPKYEQYF. In DNA, the CDR3 is TGCAGTGCTAGTGGACCGCCGAAATACGAGCAGTACTTC.

This clonotype has just a few counts. The V call is TRBV20-1, the J call TRBJ2-1; 10 bases agree with TRBD1. Germline values: CDR1 DFQATT, CDR2 SNEGSKA (reference sequence). CDR3 length: 13 residues. V lost 6 bases and J lost 9; bases outside the gene matches: 8. CDR3: CSAMDRGNSEQFF. The CDR3 coding sequence is TGCAGTGCCATGGACAGGGGGAATAGTGAGCAGTTCTTC.

This clonotype was recorded a few times. The chain recombines TRBV7-2 with TRBJ1-2; D is unresolved. This CDR3 comprises 13 residues. Germline values: CDR1 SGHTA, CDR2 FQGNSA. Trimming left V 5 bases short and J 3 bases short, with 10 bases between. The CDR3 protein is CASSPYGYYGYTF. The CDR3 coding sequence is TGTGCCAGCAGCCCATACGGGTACTATGGCTACACCTTC.

The sample holds a few counts of this clonotype. This chain connects TRBV3-1 to TRBJ2-7; no clear D. This CDR3 region has 14 residues. The germline V gene has CDR1 LGHDT and CDR2 YNNKEL (reference sequence). Trimming removed 1 base at V and 0 bases at J, with 7 bases between. The CDR3 sequence is CASSQVFSSYEQYF. CDR3 nucleotide sequence: TGTGCCAGCAGCCAAGTGTTCAGCTCCTACGAGCAGTACTTC.

V usage is TRBV5-8 and J usage is TRBJ1-2; 9 nucleotides align to TRBD1. The V gene's germline CDR1 is SGHTS and CDR2 YDEGEE. V shed 4 bases, J shed 4 bases, and the junction held 11 bases outside the gene matches. The CDR3 consists of 16 residues. The CDR3 region has the DNA TGTGCCAGCAGCGGAACGACCGGGACAGGGTTCTATGGCTACACCTTC. Translated: CASSGTTGTGFYGYTF.